This record concerns one T cell receptor beta chain sequence. This sample was taken from a study of identical twins. The V gene lost 10 bases and the J gene lost 0 bases, with 15 bases spanning the gap. The CDR3 contains 14 residues. Each CDR3 protein gets one entry after TCRdb re-called the 5' RACE reads with MiXCR. The sample shows 1.5 million to 2 million distinct CDR3 sequences, roughly a third of them seen only once. The TCR was taken from a newborn girl in good health. What was sequenced was cord blood. The chain links TRBV12-3 or TRBV12-4 to TRBJ1-1; D not certain. CDR3 in amino acids: CATKFQAVNTEAFF. The CDR3 DNA sequence: TGTGCCACCAAATTCCAGGCAGTGAACACTGAAGCTTTCTTT.